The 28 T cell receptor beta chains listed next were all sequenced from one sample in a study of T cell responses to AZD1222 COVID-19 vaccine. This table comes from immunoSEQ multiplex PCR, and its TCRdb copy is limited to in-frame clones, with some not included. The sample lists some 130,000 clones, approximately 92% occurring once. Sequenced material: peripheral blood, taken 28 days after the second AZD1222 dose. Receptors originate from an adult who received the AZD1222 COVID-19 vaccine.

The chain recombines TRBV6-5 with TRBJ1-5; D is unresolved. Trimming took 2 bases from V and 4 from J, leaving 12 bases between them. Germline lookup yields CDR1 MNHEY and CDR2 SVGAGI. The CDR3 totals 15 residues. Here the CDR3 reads CASSYGRGLNQPQHF. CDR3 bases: TGTGCCAGCAGTTACGGGCGGGGATTGAATCAGCCCCAGCATTTT.

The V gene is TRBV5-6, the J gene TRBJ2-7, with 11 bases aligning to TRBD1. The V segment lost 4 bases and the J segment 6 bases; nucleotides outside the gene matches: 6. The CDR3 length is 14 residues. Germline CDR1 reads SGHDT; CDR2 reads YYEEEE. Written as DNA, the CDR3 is TGTGCCAGCAGCAAAAGGACAGGGGGCAGCGAGCAGTACTTC. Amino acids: CASSKRTGGSEQYF.

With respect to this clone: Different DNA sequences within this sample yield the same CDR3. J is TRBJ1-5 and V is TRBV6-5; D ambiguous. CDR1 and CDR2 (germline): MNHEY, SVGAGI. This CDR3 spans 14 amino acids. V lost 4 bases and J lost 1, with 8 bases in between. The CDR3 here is CASSSRRSNQPQHF. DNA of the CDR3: TGTGCCAGCAGTTCGCGCCGAAGCAATCAGCCCCAGCATTTT.

This CDR3 reads CASSDPPGGQYEQYF. The CDR3, as DNA: TGTGCCAGCAGTGACCCCCCGGGAGGGCAGTACGAGCAGTACTTC. This chain uses TRBV6-1 with TRBJ2-7; 8 nucleotides align to TRBD2. The CDR3 totals 15 residues. Germline V gene sequence: CDR1 MNHNS, CDR2 SASEGT. V lost 3 bases and J lost 4; bases outside the gene matches: 8.

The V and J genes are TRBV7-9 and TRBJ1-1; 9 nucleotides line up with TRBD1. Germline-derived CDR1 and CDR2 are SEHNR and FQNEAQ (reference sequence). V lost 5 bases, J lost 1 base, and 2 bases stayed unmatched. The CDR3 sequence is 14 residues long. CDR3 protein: CASSPTGGNTEAFF. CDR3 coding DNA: TGTGCCAGCAGCCCGACAGGGGGGAACACTGAAGCTTTCTTT.

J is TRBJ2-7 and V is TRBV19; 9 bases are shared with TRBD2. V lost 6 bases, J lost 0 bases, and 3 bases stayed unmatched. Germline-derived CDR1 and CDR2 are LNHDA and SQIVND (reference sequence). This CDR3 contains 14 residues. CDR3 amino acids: CASSLAGSSYEQYF. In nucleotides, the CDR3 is TGTGCCAGTAGCCTAGCGGGGAGCTCCTACGAGCAGTACTTC.

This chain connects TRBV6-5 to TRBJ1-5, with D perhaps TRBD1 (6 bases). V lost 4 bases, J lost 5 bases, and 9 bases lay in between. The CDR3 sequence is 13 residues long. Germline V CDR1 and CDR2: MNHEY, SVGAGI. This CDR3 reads CASSFRGDQPQHF. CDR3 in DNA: TGTGCCAGCAGTTTCAGGGGAGATCAGCCCCAGCATTTT.

As DNA, the CDR3 is TGTGCTAGTGGTTTGGCCCCTGGGGCCCTGGAGACCCAGTACTTC. The encoded protein is CASGLAPGALETQYF. The chain joins TRBV12-5 to TRBJ2-5; tentatively, D is TRBD1 (5 bases). Germline values: CDR1 LGHNT, CDR2 FRNRAP. The CDR3 has 15 amino acids. The V end was cut by 1 base, the J end by 5 bases, with 14 bases between.

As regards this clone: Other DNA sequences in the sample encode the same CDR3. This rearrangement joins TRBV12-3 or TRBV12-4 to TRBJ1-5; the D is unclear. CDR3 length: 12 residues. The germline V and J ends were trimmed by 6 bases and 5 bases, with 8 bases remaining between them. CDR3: CASSLPDQPQHF. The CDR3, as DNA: TGTGCCAGCAGCCTCCCCGATCAGCCCCAGCATTTT.

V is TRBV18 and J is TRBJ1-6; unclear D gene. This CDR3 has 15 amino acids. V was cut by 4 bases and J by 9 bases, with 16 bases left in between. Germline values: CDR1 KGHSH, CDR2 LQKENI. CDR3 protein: CASSLSAQKGSPLHF. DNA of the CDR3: TGTGCCAGCTCACTTTCGGCCCAAAAGGGTTCACCCCTCCACTTT. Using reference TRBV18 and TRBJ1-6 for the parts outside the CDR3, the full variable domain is NAGVMQNPRHLVRRRGQEARLRCSPMKGHSHVYWYRQLPEEGLKFMVYLQKENIIDESGMPKERFSAEFPKEGPSILRIQQVVRGDSAAYFCASSLSAQKGSPLHFGNGTRLTVT.

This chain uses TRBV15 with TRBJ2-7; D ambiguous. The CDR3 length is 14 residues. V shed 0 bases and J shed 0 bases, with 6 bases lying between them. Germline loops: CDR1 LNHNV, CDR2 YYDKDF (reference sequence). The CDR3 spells CATSREGISYEQYF. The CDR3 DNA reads TGTGCCACCAGCAGAGAAGGTATCTCCTACGAGCAGTACTTC.

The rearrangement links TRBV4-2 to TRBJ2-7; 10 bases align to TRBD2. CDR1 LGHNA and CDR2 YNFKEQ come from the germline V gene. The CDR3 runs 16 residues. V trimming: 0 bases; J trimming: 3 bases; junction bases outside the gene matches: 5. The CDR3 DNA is TGTGCCAGCAGCCAAGAAAGGACTAGCGGATTCTACGAGCAGTACTTC. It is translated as CASSQERTSGFYEQYF.

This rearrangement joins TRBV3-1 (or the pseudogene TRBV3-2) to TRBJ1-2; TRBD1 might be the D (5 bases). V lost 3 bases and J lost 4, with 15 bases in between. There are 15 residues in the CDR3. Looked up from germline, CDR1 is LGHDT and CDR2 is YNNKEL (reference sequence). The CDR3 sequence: CASSQSPGRVYGYTF. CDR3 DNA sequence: TGTGCCAGCAGCCAGTCTCCAGGGAGGGTCTATGGCTACACCTTC.

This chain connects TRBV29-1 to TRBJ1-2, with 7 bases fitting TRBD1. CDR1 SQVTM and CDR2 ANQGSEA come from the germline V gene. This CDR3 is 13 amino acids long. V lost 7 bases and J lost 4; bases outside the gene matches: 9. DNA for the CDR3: TGCAGCGCACGGAGCGGGACAGCCTATGGCTACACCTTC. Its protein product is CSARSGTAYGYTF.

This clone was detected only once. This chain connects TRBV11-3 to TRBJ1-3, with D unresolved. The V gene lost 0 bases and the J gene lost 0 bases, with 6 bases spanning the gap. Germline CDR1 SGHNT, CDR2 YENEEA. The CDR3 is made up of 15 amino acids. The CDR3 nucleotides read TGTGCCAGCAGCTTAGACTGGAACTCTGGAAACACCATATATTTT. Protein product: CASSLDWNSGNTIYF.

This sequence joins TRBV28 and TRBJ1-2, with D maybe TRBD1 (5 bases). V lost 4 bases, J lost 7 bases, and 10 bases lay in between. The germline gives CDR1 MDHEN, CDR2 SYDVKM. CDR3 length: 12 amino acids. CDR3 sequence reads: CASSSTTVGYTF. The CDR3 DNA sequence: TGTGCCAGCAGTTCGACGACAGTTGGCTACACCTTC.

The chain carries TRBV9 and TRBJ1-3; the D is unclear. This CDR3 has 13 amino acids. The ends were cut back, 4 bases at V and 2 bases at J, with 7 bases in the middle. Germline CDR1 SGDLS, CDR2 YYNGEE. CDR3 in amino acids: CASSPLTGNTIYF. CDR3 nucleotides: TGTGCCAGCAGCCCATTAACTGGAAACACCATATATTTT.

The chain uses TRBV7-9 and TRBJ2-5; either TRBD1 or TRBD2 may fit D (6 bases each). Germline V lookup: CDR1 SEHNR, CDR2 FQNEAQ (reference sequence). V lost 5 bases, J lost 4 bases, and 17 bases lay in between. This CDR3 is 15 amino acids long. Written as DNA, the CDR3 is TGTGCCAGCAGCCGCGGGTCGAGGGGGGTAGAGACCCAGTACTTC. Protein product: CASSRGSRGVETQYF.

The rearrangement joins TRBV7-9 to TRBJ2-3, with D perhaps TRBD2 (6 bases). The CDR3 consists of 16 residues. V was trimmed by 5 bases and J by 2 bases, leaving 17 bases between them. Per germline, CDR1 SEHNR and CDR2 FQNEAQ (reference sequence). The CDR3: CASSRWAGPSTDTQYF. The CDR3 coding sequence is TGTGCCAGCAGCCGTTGGGCGGGGCCTTCCACAGATACGCAGTATTTT.

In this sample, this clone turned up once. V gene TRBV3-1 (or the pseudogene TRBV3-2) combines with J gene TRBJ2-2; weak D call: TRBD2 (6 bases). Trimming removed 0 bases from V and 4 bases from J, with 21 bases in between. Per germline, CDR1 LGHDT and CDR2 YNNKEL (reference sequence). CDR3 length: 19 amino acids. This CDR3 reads CASSQEAWSGTSVTGELFF. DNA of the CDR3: TGTGCCAGCAGCCAAGAGGCATGGTCCGGGACTTCGGTCACCGGGGAGCTGTTTTTT.

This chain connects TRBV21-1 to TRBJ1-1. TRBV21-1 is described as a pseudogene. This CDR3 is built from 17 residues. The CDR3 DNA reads TGTGCCAGCAGCAAAGACCCCACTGCGGGACCGGGCCATGAAGCTTTCTTT. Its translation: CASSKDPTAGPGHEAFF.

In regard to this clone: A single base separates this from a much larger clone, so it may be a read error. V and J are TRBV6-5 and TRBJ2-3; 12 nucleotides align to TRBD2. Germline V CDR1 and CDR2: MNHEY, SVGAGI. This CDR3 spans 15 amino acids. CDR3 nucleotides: TGTGCCAGCAGTGACTCTAGCGGGGGGGCCGATACGCAGTATTTT. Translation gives CASSDSSGGADTQYF.

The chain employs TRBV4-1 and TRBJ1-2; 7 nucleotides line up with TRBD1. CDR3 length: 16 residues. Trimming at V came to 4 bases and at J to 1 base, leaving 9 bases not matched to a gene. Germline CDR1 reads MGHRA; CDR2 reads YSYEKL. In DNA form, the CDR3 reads TGCGCCAGCAGCCCCCCCTGGACAGGTTATAACTATGGCTACACCTTC. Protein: CASSPPWTGYNYGYTF.

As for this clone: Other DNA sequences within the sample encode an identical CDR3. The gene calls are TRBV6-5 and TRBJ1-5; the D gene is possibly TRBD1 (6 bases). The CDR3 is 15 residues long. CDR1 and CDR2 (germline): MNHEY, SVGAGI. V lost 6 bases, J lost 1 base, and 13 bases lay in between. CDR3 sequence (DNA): TGTGCCAGCAGCCGAAACAGGGAGAGCAATCAGCCCCAGCATTTT. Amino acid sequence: CASSRNRESNQPQHF.

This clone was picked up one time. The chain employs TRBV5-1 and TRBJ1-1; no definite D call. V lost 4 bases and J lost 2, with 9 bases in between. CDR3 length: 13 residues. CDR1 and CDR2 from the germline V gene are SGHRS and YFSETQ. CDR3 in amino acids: CASSEGLNTEAFF. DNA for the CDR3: TGCGCCAGCAGCGAGGGTCTAAACACTGAAGCTTTCTTT.

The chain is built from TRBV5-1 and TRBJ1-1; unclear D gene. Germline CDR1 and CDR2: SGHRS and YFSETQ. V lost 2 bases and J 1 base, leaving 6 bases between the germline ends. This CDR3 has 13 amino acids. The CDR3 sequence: CASSLQWNTEAFF. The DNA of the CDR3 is TGCGCCAGCAGCTTACAGTGGAACACTGAAGCTTTCTTT.

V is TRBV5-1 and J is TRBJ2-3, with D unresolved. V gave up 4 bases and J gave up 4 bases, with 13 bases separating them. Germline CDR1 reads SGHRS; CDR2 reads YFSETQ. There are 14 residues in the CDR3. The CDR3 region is CASSRRISPDTQYF. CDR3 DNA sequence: TGCGCCAGCAGCCGGAGAATAAGTCCAGATACGCAGTATTTT.

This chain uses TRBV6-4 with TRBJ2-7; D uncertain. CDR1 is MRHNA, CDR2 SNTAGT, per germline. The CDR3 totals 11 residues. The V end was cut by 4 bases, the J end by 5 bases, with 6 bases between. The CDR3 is CASSVGHEQYF. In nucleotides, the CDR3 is TGTGCCAGCAGTGTTGGGCACGAGCAGTACTTC.